This TCR beta chain is drawn from a study of shared clonotypes between healthy human individuals. Assay: immunoSEQ multiplex PCR; the TCRdb copy retains only in-frame clones and omits some. The table has roughly 1 million clones, about 75% seen once. Between the trimmed V and J ends, which lost 4 bases and 0 bases, there was a span of 9 bases. Germline-derived CDR1 and CDR2 are SGHRS and YFSETQ. This CDR3 comprises 14 residues. The rearrangement joins TRBV5-1 to TRBJ2-3, with a possible D match to TRBD2 (6 bases). This clonotype originated in a young man in good health. The sample comprised memory CD4+ T cells sorted from blood. Indicated subset: CD45RA-negative fraction. CDR3 residues: CASSAGPSTDTQYF. The CDR3 coding sequence is TGCGCCAGCAGCGCGGGGCCGAGCACAGATACGCAGTATTTT.